This T cell receptor (beta chain) was identified during a study of molecular identifiers for immune sequencing clone quantification. Study findings and constraints: Clones with over 20 RNA copies captured over 98% of effector molecules but under 1% of naive ones.

This CDR3 is 13 amino acids long. Trimming removed 10 bases from V and 1 base from J; junction bases left unmatched: 4. The germline CDR1 and CDR2 sequences are SGHDT and YYEEEE. Bulk TCR library preparation followed previously described methods with listed TCR primers. Via MiXCR, TCRdb re-called the PCR reads, giving one row per CDR3 protein. The sample records some 580,000 distinct CDR3 sequences, about 25% being singletons. This clonotype has only a few counts. Its antigen is still unknown. CD8+CD4-CCR7+CD45RA+ sorting gave the naive CD8 T cells. The clonotype comes from a human donor in good health. Some libraries in this study had Jurkat cell RNA spiked in. The rearrangement uses TRBV5-6 and TRBJ2-5, with TRBD2 identical over 10 bases. The sample was naive CD8+ T cells from blood, with Jurkat cell RNA spiked in. Subset in this sample: FACS-sorted CD8+CD4-CCR7+CD45RA+ naive T cells. CDR3 sequence: CAGGTSVQETQYF. The CDR3 coding sequence is TGTGCCGGCGGGACTAGCGTCCAAGAGACCCAGTACTTC.